This entry lists 29 T cell receptor beta chains sequenced from one sample in a study of beta chain features in type 1 diabetes. TCRB transcripts that were expressed got sequenced, as all of the isolated RNA had been reverse transcribed. TCRdb's table, derived via immunoSEQ multiplex PCR, lists solely in-frame clones and lacks some. Of under 400,000 clones in the sample, around an eighth were seen once. The antigens of these receptors remain unknown. Whole-study results and caveats: Type 1 diabetes patients showed a moderate but significant shortening of TCRB CDR3s in all four CD4+ subsets.

The sequenced material came from naive CD4+ T cells from blood. The receptors derive from a young woman with type 1 diabetes.

Only a few counts were recorded for this clone. The J gene is TRBJ2-6, the V gene TRBV7-2; no reliable D call. The CDR3 contains 15 residues. Deletions cut 2 bases from V and 0 bases from J, with 5 bases between. The germline gives CDR1 SGHTA, CDR2 FQGNSA. The CDR3 spells CASSLWASGANVLTF. The CDR3 DNA follows: TGTGCCAGCAGCTTATGGGCCTCTGGGGCCAACGTCCTGACTTTC.

The chain links TRBV7-9 to TRBJ2-1; D may be TRBD1 (6 bases). Germline loops: CDR1 SEHNR, CDR2 FQNEAQ (reference sequence). Trimming took 5 bases from V and 3 from J, leaving 20 bases between them. The CDR3 extends over 17 amino acids. The CDR3 coding sequence is TGTGCCAGCAGCCCTAGGACAGACCCTTTAGGCTACAATGAGCAGTTCTTC. As protein: CASSPRTDPLGYNEQFF.

This clone was observed a few times. Distinct nucleotide sequences in the sample also encode this CDR3. The V gene is TRBV28, the J gene TRBJ2-7; D ambiguous. The germline V gene encodes CDR1 MDHEN and CDR2 SYDVKM. The CDR3 length is 14 residues. V was cut by 3 bases and J by 0 bases, with 9 bases left in between. For the CDR3, the DNA is TGTGCCAGCAGTTTTGGCGGTCTCTCCTACGAGCAGTACTTC. Its translation: CASSFGGLSYEQYF. Full variable domain (missing parts from reference TRBV28 and TRBJ2-7): DVKVTQSSRYLVKRTGEKVFLECVQDMDHENMFWYRQDPGLGLRLIYFSYDVKMKEKGDIPEGYSVSREKKERFSLILESASTNQTSMYLCASSFGGLSYEQYFGPGTRLTVT.

The chain employs TRBV10-3 and TRBJ2-5; 8 nucleotides align to TRBD1. After removal of 5 bases from V and 5 bases from J, the junction contained 4 bases not matched to a gene. The germline CDR1 and CDR2 sequences are ENHRY and SYGVKD. The CDR3 spans 13 residues. CDR3 sequence: CAISTDRDETQYF. The DNA for the CDR3 is TGTGCCATCAGTACGGACAGGGACGAGACCCAGTACTTC.

The chain carries TRBV4-1 and TRBJ2-7, with 8 bases matching TRBD2. Germline V CDR1 and CDR2: MGHRA, YSYEKL. This CDR3 contains 17 residues. The V and J ends lost 2 bases and 4 bases, in that order; junction bases with no gene match: 13. The CDR3 nucleotides read TGCGCCAGCAGCCAATGGGGCGGGGGGCGAGGATTGTACGAGCAGTACTTC. Its translation: CASSQWGGGRGLYEQYF.

This clone was observed a few times. The genes are TRBV10-3 and TRBJ2-1; 7 nucleotides line up with TRBD1. The CDR3 is made up of 12 amino acids. With 10 bases clipped from V and 4 bases from J, the junction kept 4 bases outside the gene matches. Germline V gene lookup returns CDR1 ENHRY and CDR2 SYGVKD. CDR3 nucleotide sequence: TGTGCCACCGAGGGACAGTACAATGAGCAGTTCTTC. Protein: CATEGQYNEQFF.

The chain uses TRBV14 and TRBJ2-2, with TRBD2 as a possible D gene (5 bases). V lost 3 bases to trimming and J lost 8 bases, with 10 bases between them. Germline values: CDR1 SGHDN, CDR2 FVKESK. There are 13 residues in the CDR3. The CDR3 region has the DNA TGTGCCAGCAGCCACGGGGTGGTTGGGGAGCTGTTTTTT. It is translated as CASSHGVVGELFF.

The chain joins TRBV9 to TRBJ2-2; TRBD1 aligns across 7 bases. The CDR3 is 15 amino acids. The germline V gene encodes CDR1 SGDLS and CDR2 YYNGEE. V was clipped by 2 bases and J by 5 bases; unmatched bases: 6. The CDR3 DNA reads TGTGCCAGCAGCGTGGGACAGCAGGGAACCGGGGAGCTGTTTTTT. Translating it yields CASSVGQQGTGELFF.

The rearrangement links TRBV30 to TRBJ2-7, with D perhaps matching TRBD1 (5 bases). CDR3 size: 12 residues. The V and J ends lost 2 bases and 1 base respectively, with 6 bases between them. CDR1 is GTSNPN, CDR2 SVGIG, per germline (reference sequence). CDR3 nucleotides: TGTGCCTGGAGTAGGGGTTCCTACGAGCAGTACTTC. Translated: CAWSRGSYEQYF.

The CDR3 loop reads CASSHRQGTDTQYF. The CDR3 DNA sequence: TGCGCCAGCAGCCACCGGCAGGGCACAGATACGCAGTATTTT. The chain recombines TRBV4-3 with TRBJ2-3; D unresolved. There are 14 residues in the CDR3. Germline V gives CDR1 LGHNA, CDR2 YSLEER. V dropped 3 bases and J dropped 1 base, with 8 bases sitting between them.

This chain connects TRBV27 to TRBJ2-7, with D perhaps TRBD1 (5 bases). Germline CDR1 is MNHEY and CDR2 is SMNVEV (reference sequence). This CDR3 has 13 amino acids. Trimming took off 2 bases at V and 6 bases at J, with 11 bases between the two ends. The CDR3: CASSLPGFREQYF. For the CDR3, the DNA is TGTGCCAGCAGTTTACCAGGGTTTCGCGAGCAGTACTTC.

The CDR3 loop is CSVDRDRYGYTF. The CDR3, as DNA: TGCAGCGTTGACAGGGATAGGTATGGCTACACCTTC. The rearrangement links TRBV29-1 to TRBJ1-2; weak D call: TRBD1 (5 bases). Germline assignment: CDR1 SQVTM and CDR2 ANQGSEA. There are 12 residues in the CDR3. Trimming cost V 3 bases and J 5 bases, with 10 bases left between them.

CDR3 coding DNA: TGTGCCACCAGCAGAGATTTGAGCTACGAGCAGTACTTC. This sequence encodes CATSRDLSYEQYF. The chain combines TRBV15 with TRBJ2-7; D remains ambiguous. The V and J ends lost 0 bases and 3 bases respectively, with 6 bases between them. Germline V CDR1 and CDR2: LNHNV, YYDKDF (reference sequence). There are 13 residues in the CDR3. Full variable domain (outside the CDR3, taken from reference TRBV15 and TRBJ2-7): DAMVIQNPRYQVTQFGKPVTLSCSQTLNHNVMYWYQQKSSQAPKLLFHYYDKDFNNEADTPDNFQSRRPNTSFCFLDIRSPGLGDTAMYLCATSRDLSYEQYFGPGTRLTVT.

Only a few counts were recorded for this clone. V gene TRBV23-1 combines with J gene TRBJ1-1; a weak D match, TRBD1 (6 bases). TRBV23-1 counts as an open reading frame of uncertain function. This CDR3 is 14 amino acids long. The V end lost 11 bases, the J end lost 5 bases, and 21 bases lay between the germline ends. The CDR3 DNA is TGCGCCGGCAAAACCACAGGGTATCGGACTGAAGCTTTCTTT. The encoded protein is CAGKTTGYRTEAFF.

V is TRBV7-2 and J is TRBJ2-7, with 9 bases fitting TRBD2. Germline trimming cut 5 bases from V and 2 bases from J; bases unmatched to any gene: 10. The CDR3 is made up of 16 amino acids. Per the germline V gene, CDR1 is SGHTA and CDR2 is FQGNSA. The CDR3: CASSPRESGGTYEQYF. CDR3 DNA sequence: TGTGCCAGCAGCCCTCGGGAGAGCGGGGGGACCTACGAGCAGTACTTC.

This clone occurred a few times. The chain uses TRBV15 and TRBJ1-2, with 10 bases identical to TRBD1. V was pared by 0 bases and J by 7 bases, with 5 bases of the junction left unmatched. Germline loops: CDR1 LNHNV, CDR2 YYDKDF (reference sequence). The length of the CDR3 is 15 residues. The CDR3: CATSRETGGLGGYTF. The CDR3 nucleotides read TGTGCCACCAGCAGAGAGACAGGGGGCTTGGGTGGCTACACCTTC.

The V call is TRBV7-9, the J call TRBJ2-7, with a possible D match to TRBD2 (6 bases). V lost 6 bases and J 4 bases, leaving 13 bases between the germline ends. There are 13 residues in the CDR3. CDR1 SEHNR and CDR2 FQNEAQ come from the germline V gene (reference sequence). CDR3 region: CASSPEGWYEQYF. CDR3 in DNA: TGTGCCAGCAGTCCGGAGGGGTGGTACGAGCAGTACTTC.

This clone turned up a few times. The chain couples TRBV19 to TRBJ1-5, with unresolved D. The CDR3 has 14 residues. Germline loops: CDR1 LNHDA, CDR2 SQIVND (reference sequence). Trimming shortened V by 3 bases and J by 5 bases, and 11 bases separated the two germline ends. The CDR3 reads CASSIDSRYQPQHF. CDR3 coding DNA: TGTGCCAGTAGTATCGACTCTCGCTATCAGCCCCAGCATTTT. Full variable domain (remainder filled in from reference TRBV19 and TRBJ1-5): DGGITQSPKYLFRKEGQNVTLSCEQNLNHDAMYWYRQDPGQGLRLIYYSQIVNDFQKGDIAEGYSVSREKKESFPLTVTSAQKNPTAFYLCASSIDSRYQPQHFGDGTRLSIL.

This CDR3 is CASSAGTGLAVQYF. The CDR3, as DNA: TGTGCCAGTAGTGCCGGGACAGGTTTGGCGGTGCAGTACTTC. The chain is built from TRBV19 and TRBJ2-7, with 8 bases matching TRBD1. The CDR3 length is 14 residues. Germline trimming cut 5 bases from V and 9 bases from J; bases unmatched to any gene: 12. Germline CDR1 is LNHDA and CDR2 is SQIVND (reference sequence).

This rearrangement joins TRBV7-3 to TRBJ1-1; maybe TRBD1 (5 bases). The germline V gene has CDR1 SGHTA and CDR2 FQGTGA. This CDR3 region has 13 residues. V lost 1 base and J lost 7, with 10 bases in between. CDR3 region: CASSLKGEGEAFF. CDR3 bases: TGTGCCAGCAGCTTAAAAGGGGAAGGTGAAGCTTTCTTT.

This clone was observed a few times. The chain employs TRBV7-9 and TRBJ2-7, with D tentatively TRBD1 (5 bases). CDR3 length: 13 residues. In germline, CDR1 is SEHNR, CDR2 FQNEAQ (reference sequence). Between the trimmed V and J ends, which lost 2 bases and 6 bases, there was a span of 11 bases. The CDR3 DNA reads as TGTGCCAGCAGCTTATTAGGGGCAGTCGAGCAGTACTTC. Protein product: CASSLLGAVEQYF.

This chain connects TRBV5-1 to TRBJ2-1, with 10 bases aligning to TRBD2. This CDR3 is 16 amino acids long. V dropped 0 bases and J dropped 3; count of bases not matched to a gene: 3. CDR1 is SGHRS and CDR2 is YFSETQ in the germline V gene. The CDR3 is CASSLGLAGVYNEQFF. In nucleotides, the CDR3 is TGCGCCAGCAGCTTGGGTCTAGCGGGGGTCTACAATGAGCAGTTCTTC.

This clone has only a few counts. The V gene is TRBV9, the J gene TRBJ1-1, with D perhaps matching TRBD1 (5 bases). The CDR3 extends over 14 amino acids. Trimming removed 3 bases at V and 1 base at J, with 10 bases between. The germline gives CDR1 SGDLS, CDR2 YYNGEE. The CDR3 here is CASSGSGPNTEAFF. DNA for the CDR3: TGTGCCAGCAGCGGGTCAGGGCCGAACACTGAAGCTTTCTTT.

This clone was found a few times. The chain recombines TRBV9 with TRBJ2-1; 14 bases map to TRBD2. Per the germline V gene, CDR1 is SGDLS and CDR2 is YYNGEE. Germline trimming cut 4 bases from V and 7 bases from J; bases unmatched to any gene: 10. This CDR3 is built from 17 residues. The CDR3 sequence: CASSPRLAGGPFNEQFF. Written as DNA, the CDR3 is TGTGCCAGCAGCCCCCGACTAGCGGGGGGGCCGTTTAATGAGCAGTTCTTC.

A remark on this clone: Additional DNA sequences in this sample encode the identical CDR3. The chain has TRBV18 and TRBJ2-7; D may be TRBD2 (6 bases). CDR3 length equals 13 residues. The germline CDR1 and CDR2 sequences are KGHSH and LQKENI. The V end lost 0 bases, the J end lost 4 bases, and 7 bases lay between the germline ends. CDR3 DNA: TGTGCCAGCTCACCACCGGGGGGTTACGAGCAGTACTTC. Translating it yields CASSPPGGYEQYF.

This clone came up a few times. The chain uses TRBV2 and TRBJ2-7, with TRBD1 as a possible D gene (5 bases). Per germline, CDR1 SNHLY and CDR2 FYNNEI. The V end lost 2 bases, the J end lost 2 bases, and 7 bases lay between the germline ends. This CDR3 is built from 13 residues. The CDR3 spells CASSEQDTYEQYF. The CDR3 DNA sequence: TGTGCCAGCAGTGAACAGGACACCTACGAGCAGTACTTC.

V and J are TRBV6-5 and TRBJ2-7; D gene uncertain. Germline loops: CDR1 MNHEY, CDR2 SVGAGI. The CDR3 spans 14 residues. Deletions cut 8 bases from V and 1 base from J, with 15 bases between. CDR3 sequence: CASALVFGSYEQYF. The CDR3 DNA follows: TGTGCCAGCGCCCTAGTATTCGGGTCCTACGAGCAGTACTTC.

V and J are TRBV5-1 and TRBJ2-1; 10 bases align to TRBD2. This CDR3 comprises 16 residues. Per germline, CDR1 SGHRS and CDR2 YFSETQ. After removal of 3 bases from V and 5 bases from J, the junction contained 8 bases not matched to a gene. The CDR3 nucleotides are TGCGCCAGCAGCTATGTTCTAGCGGGGGCCGACAATGAGCAGTTCTTC. It encodes CASSYVLAGADNEQFF.

The J gene is TRBJ2-1, the V gene TRBV14; 9 bases map to TRBD1. The V segment lost 4 bases and the J segment 4 bases; nucleotides outside the gene matches: 5. CDR1 SGHDN and CDR2 FVKESK come from the germline V gene. CDR3 length: 15 amino acids. The CDR3 nucleotides are TGTGCCAGCAGCCGGTTACAGGGGGCGTACAATGAGCAGTTCTTC. Protein product: CASSRLQGAYNEQFF.